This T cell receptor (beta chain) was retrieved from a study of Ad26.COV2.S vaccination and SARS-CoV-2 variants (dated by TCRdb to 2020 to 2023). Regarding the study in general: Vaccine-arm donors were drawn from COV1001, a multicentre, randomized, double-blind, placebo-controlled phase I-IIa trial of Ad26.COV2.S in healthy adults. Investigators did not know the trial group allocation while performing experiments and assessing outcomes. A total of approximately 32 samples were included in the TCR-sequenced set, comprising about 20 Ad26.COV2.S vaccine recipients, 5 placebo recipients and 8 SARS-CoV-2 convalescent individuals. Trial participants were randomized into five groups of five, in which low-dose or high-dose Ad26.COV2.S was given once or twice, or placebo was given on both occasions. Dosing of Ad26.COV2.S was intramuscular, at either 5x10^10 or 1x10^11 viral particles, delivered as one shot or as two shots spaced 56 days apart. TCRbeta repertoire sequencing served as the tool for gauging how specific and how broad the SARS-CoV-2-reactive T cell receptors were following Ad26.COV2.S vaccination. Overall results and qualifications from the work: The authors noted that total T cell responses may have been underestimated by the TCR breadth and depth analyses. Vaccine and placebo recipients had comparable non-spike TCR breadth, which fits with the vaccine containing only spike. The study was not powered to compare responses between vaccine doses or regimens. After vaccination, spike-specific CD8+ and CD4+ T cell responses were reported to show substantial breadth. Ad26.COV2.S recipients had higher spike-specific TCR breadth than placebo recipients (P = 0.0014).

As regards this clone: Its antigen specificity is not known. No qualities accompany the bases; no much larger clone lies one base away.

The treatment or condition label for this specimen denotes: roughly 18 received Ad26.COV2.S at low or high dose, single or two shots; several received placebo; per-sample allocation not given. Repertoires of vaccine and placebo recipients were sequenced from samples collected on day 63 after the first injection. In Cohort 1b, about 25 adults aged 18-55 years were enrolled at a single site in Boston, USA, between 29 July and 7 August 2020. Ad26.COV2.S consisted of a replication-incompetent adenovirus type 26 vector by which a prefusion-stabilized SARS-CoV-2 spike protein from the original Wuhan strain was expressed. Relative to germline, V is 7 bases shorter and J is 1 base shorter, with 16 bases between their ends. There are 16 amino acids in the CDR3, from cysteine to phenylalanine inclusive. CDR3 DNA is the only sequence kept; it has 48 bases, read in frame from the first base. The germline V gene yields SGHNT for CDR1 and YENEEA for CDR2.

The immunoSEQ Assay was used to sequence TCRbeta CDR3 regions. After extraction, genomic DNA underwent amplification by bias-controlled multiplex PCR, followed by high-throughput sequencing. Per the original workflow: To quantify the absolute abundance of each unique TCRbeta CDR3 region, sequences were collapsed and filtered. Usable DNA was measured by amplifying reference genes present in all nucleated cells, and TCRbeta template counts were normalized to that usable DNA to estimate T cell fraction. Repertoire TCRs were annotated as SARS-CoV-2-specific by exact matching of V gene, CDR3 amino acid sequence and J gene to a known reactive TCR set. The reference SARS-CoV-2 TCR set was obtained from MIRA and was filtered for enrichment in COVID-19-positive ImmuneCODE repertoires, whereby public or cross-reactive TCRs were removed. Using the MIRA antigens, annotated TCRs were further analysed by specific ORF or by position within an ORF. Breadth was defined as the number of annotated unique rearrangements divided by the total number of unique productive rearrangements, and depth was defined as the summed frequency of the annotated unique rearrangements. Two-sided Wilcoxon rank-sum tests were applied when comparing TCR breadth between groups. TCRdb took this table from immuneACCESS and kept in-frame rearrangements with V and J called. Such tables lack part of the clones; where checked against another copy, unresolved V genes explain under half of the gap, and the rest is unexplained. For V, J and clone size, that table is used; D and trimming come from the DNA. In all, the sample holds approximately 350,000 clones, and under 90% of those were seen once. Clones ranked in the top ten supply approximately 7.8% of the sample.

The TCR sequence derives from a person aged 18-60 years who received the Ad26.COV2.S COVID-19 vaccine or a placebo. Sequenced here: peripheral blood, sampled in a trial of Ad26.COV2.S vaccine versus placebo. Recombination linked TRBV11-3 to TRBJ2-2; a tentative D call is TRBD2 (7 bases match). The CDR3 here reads CASKGGKRGNTGELFF. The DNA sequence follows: TGTGCCAGCAAAGGGGGAAAGCGGGGGAACACCGGGGAGCTGTTTTTT.